The clone carrying this T cell receptor (beta chain) has only one observation. The antigen is not known. Some clones are missing from TCRdb's copy, which holds only in-frame ones; the method was immunoSEQ multiplex PCR. The sample has 300,000 to 400,000 clones; approximately 90% are singletons. This sample was taken from a study of Ad26.COV2.S vaccination and SARS-CoV-2 variants. Overall study results and limits: Post-vaccination spike-specific CD8+ and CD4+ T cell responses reportedly had substantial breadth. It is possible that the TCR breadth and depth analyses underestimated the total T cell responses. People who got the vaccine had more spike-specific TCR breadth than people who got placebo.

The CDR3 length is 13 residues. After removal of 10 bases from V and 3 bases from J, the junction contained 4 bases not matched to a gene. The germline V gene encodes CDR1 MNHEY and CDR2 SVGAGI. V is TRBV6-5 and J is TRBJ2-4; 9 nucleotides agree with TRBD1. The sequencing used peripheral blood, collected after recovery from COVID-19. The sequence was collected from a human donor who had recovered from COVID-19. The CDR3, as DNA: TGTGCCACCCCGGGACAGGGCAAAAACATTCAGTACTTC. Translation gives CATPGQGKNIQYF.